The 32 T cell receptor beta chains below were found in one sample sequenced in a study of monozygotic twins with inflammatory bowel disease. TCRdb re-called the 5' RACE reads, yielding one record per CDR3 amino acid sequence without DNA. Here the sample table reports approximately 400,000 distinct CDR3 sequences. The source material was blood. The receptors stem from a human donor with ulcerative colitis or Crohn's disease, or a healthy co-twin of an affected twin (not recorded which).

The chain recombines TRBV5-6 with TRBJ2-5; with no DNA, the TCRdb D assignment of TRBD1 cannot be verified. CDR3 size: 14 residues. Germline CDR1 SGHDT, CDR2 YYEEEE. CDR3: CASSLLTGRETQYF.

The chain recombines TRBV19 with TRBJ2-2; lacking DNA, the TRBD1 call made by TCRdb goes unchecked. CDR3 length: 16 residues. The germline V gene encodes CDR1 LNHDA and CDR2 SQIVND (reference sequence). CDR3 sequence reads: CASSISWGARTGELFF.

V gene TRBV12-3 or TRBV12-4 combines with J gene TRBJ1-2. CDR3 length: 17 amino acids. The CDR3 protein is CASSLSSTTSKNYGYTF.

V and J are TRBV3-1 and TRBJ1-1; without DNA, the TCRdb call of TRBD1 cannot be checked. This CDR3 is built from 16 residues. Germline CDR1 reads LGHDT; CDR2 reads YNNKEL (reference sequence). CDR3 sequence reads: CASSPTPAGGGTEAFF.

CDR3 protein: CASSQDSRIGAQHF. V and J are TRBV4-1 and TRBJ1-5; TCRdb's D call, TRBD1, is unchecked because there is no DNA. Germline lookup yields CDR1 MGHRA and CDR2 YSYEKL. The length of the CDR3 is 14 residues.

The chain combines TRBV12-3 or TRBV12-4 with TRBJ1-2; the TRBD1 assignment by TCRdb is unverifiable without DNA. The CDR3 is 13 residues long. CDR3 region: CASRTDSNYGYTF.

The chain employs TRBV7-8 and TRBJ2-7; TCRdb outputs TRBD1, but without DNA this stays unchecked. The germline V gene has CDR1 SGHVS and CDR2 FQNEAQ. The CDR3 runs 13 residues. The CDR3 is CASSRQGSYEQYF.

The chain uses TRBV18 and TRBJ1-3; TCRdb's D call, TRBD1, is unchecked because there is no DNA. The CDR3 totals 15 residues. Germline V lookup: CDR1 KGHSH, CDR2 LQKENI. The CDR3 sequence is CASSPDRGDGNTIYF.

The V and J genes are TRBV6-1 and TRBJ2-7; TCRdb's assignment of TRBD1 cannot be checked, as there is no DNA. Looked up from germline, CDR1 is MNHNS and CDR2 is SASEGT. This CDR3 comprises 16 residues. The CDR3 reads CASSATGVFLAYEQYF.

The chain employs TRBV29-1 and TRBJ2-7. There are 14 residues in the CDR3. Germline loops: CDR1 SQVTM, CDR2 ANQGSEA. This CDR3 reads CSVEVPTSSYEQYF.

This chain uses TRBV28 with TRBJ1-6; checking the TCRdb D call of TRBD1 is not possible without DNA. Germline CDR1 MDHEN, CDR2 SYDVKM. The CDR3 spans 15 residues. CDR3 protein: CASSPGFRTHSPLHF.

The V call is TRBV30, the J call TRBJ1-3. Germline values: CDR1 GTSNPN, CDR2 SVGIG (reference sequence). CDR3 length: 14 residues. CDR3 sequence reads: CAWDKGIAGNTIYF.

The rearrangement joins TRBV20-1 to TRBJ1-2; TCRdb proposes TRBD1, but this gene call is untestable without DNA. This CDR3 has 12 residues. Germline V CDR1 and CDR2: DFQATT, SNEGSKA (reference sequence). CDR3 loop: CSGTGLSYGYTF.

This chain connects TRBV13 to TRBJ2-1; TCRdb designates TRBD2, a call that cannot be tested without DNA. The CDR3 is 16 amino acids. CDR1 is PRHDT, CDR2 FYEKMQ, per germline (reference sequence). The CDR3 loop is CASRGLAGVRNNEQFF. Together with reference TRBV13 and TRBJ2-1, the CDR3 gives the full variable domain: AAGVIQSPRHLIKEKRETATLKCYPIPRHDTVYWYQQGPGQDPQFLISFYEKMQSDKGSIPDRFSAQQFSDYHSELNMSSLELGDSALYFCASRGLAGVRNNEQFFGPGTRLTVL.

The CDR3 region is CASSLDSAEQYF. This sequence joins TRBV5-1 and TRBJ2-7. This CDR3 is 12 amino acids long. The germline gives CDR1 SGHRS, CDR2 YFSETQ.

The chain joins TRBV29-1 to TRBJ2-7; TCRdb reports TRBD2, a call that lacks DNA to check it against. The CDR3 is 13 amino acids. CDR1 is SQVTM and CDR2 is ANQGSEA in the germline V gene. The CDR3 loop reads CSGTPGGSYEQYF.

The chain is built from TRBV5-1 and TRBJ2-3; the D call of TRBD2 rests on TCRdb alone, since no DNA is present to check it. The CDR3 contains 14 residues. CDR1 and CDR2 (germline): SGHRS, YFSETQ. CDR3 region: CASSLAAGTDTQYF.

This sequence joins TRBV24-1 and TRBJ2-7; TCRdb's D call of TRBD1 is untestable without DNA. The germline gives CDR1 KGHDR, CDR2 SFDVKD. This CDR3 comprises 13 residues. CDR3 in amino acids: CATSPGQVYEQYF.

The chain uses TRBV20-1 and TRBJ2-1; TCRdb reports TRBD1, a call that lacks DNA to check it against. Germline V gene data show CDR1 as DFQATT and CDR2 as SNEGSKA (reference sequence). This CDR3 has 12 amino acids. The CDR3 loop reads CSAYTGYNEQFF.

CDR3 loop: CASSPGQSPTNEKLFF. J is TRBJ1-4 and V is TRBV19; the D call from TCRdb, TRBD1, cannot be confirmed without DNA. In germline, CDR1 is LNHDA, CDR2 SQIVND (reference sequence). The CDR3 sequence is 16 residues long.

The V gene is TRBV20-1, the J gene TRBJ2-3; absent DNA, TCRdb's TRBD1 call cannot be checked. Germline lookup yields CDR1 DFQATT and CDR2 SNEGSKA (reference sequence). The CDR3 totals 16 residues. The CDR3 sequence: CSAGATTGAVTDTQYF.

This chain uses TRBV7-9 with TRBJ2-7; the D call from TCRdb, TRBD1, cannot be confirmed without DNA. The CDR3 runs 13 residues. CDR1 is SEHNR and CDR2 is FQNEAQ in the germline V gene (reference sequence). CDR3 sequence reads: CASSLGGGREQYF.

This rearrangement joins TRBV5-1 to TRBJ1-3. This CDR3 is 15 amino acids long. Germline-derived CDR1 and CDR2 are SGHRS and YFSETQ. CDR3 protein: CASSLDGTPGNTIYF.

This chain uses TRBV20-1 with TRBJ1-1. This CDR3 has 15 amino acids. Per the germline V gene, CDR1 is DFQATT and CDR2 is SNEGSKA (reference sequence). CDR3 sequence reads: CSAREGSVHNTEAFF.

The V call is TRBV18, the J call TRBJ2-1; the D call of TRBD1 rests on TCRdb alone, since no DNA is present to check it. The CDR3 contains 18 residues. CDR1 is KGHSH and CDR2 is LQKENI in the germline V gene. The CDR3 spells CASSPLGQGSNLYNEQFF.

J is TRBJ1-1 and V is TRBV6-6. Germline V CDR1 and CDR2: MNHNY, SVGAGI (reference sequence). This CDR3 is 13 amino acids long. CDR3 protein: CASSYERNTEAFF.

This chain links TRBV7-2 with TRBJ2-1; the D gene TCRdb calls, TRBD2, cannot be checked with no DNA. Germline V gene sequence: CDR1 SGHTA, CDR2 FQGNSA. The CDR3 length is 17 residues. The CDR3 loop is CASSPPGLAGVKNEQFF.

The CDR3 loop reads CSAPDLSGELFF. The chain has TRBV20-1 and TRBJ2-2. Germline V lookup: CDR1 DFQATT, CDR2 SNEGSKA (reference sequence). CDR3 size: 12 residues.

V and J are TRBV20-1 and TRBJ2-7; the TCRdb D gene call, TRBD2, has no DNA to confirm it. The CDR3 runs 15 residues. Per germline, CDR1 DFQATT and CDR2 SNEGSKA (reference sequence). CDR3 sequence reads: CSAPRGASGTYEQYF.

The rearrangement links TRBV27 to TRBJ1-2; TCRdb names TRBD1, which stays unverified in the absence of DNA. The CDR3 loop spans 12 amino acids. The V gene's germline CDR1 is MNHEY and CDR2 SMNVEV (reference sequence). The CDR3 loop reads CASSSTGDGYTF.

The V and J genes are TRBV9 and TRBJ2-5; absent DNA, TCRdb's TRBD1 call cannot be checked. Looked up from germline, CDR1 is SGDLS and CDR2 is YYNGEE. The CDR3 totals 16 residues. The CDR3 spells CASSTGGQDFGETQYF.

The V gene is TRBV7-8, the J gene TRBJ2-2; TCRdb reports TRBD1, a call that lacks DNA to check it against. The V gene's germline CDR1 is SGHVS and CDR2 FQNEAQ. This CDR3 is built from 15 residues. CDR3 loop: CASSPRDRGPGELFF.